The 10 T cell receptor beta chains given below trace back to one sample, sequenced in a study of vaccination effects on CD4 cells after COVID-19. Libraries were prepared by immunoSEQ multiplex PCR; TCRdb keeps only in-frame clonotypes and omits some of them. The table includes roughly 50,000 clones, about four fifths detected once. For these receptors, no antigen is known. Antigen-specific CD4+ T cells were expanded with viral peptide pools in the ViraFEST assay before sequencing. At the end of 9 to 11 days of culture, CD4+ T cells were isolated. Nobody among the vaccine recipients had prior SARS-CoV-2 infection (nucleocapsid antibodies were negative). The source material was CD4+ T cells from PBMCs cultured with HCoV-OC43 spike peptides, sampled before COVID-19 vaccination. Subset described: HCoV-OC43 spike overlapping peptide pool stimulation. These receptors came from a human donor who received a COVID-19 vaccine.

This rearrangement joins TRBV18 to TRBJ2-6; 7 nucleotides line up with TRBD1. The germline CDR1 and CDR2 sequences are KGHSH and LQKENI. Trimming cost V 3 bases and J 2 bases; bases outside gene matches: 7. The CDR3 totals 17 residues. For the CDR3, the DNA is TGTGCCAGCTCACCGAATAACAGGGGAACTGGGGCCAACGTCCTGACTTTC. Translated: CASSPNNRGTGANVLTF.

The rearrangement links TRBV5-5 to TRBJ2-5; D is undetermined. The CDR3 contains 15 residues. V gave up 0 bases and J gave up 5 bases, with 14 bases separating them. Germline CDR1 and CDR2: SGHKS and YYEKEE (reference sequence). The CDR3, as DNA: TGTGCCAGCAGCTTGGTTTCGGCAGGAAGGGAGACCCAGTACTTC. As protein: CASSLVSAGRETQYF.

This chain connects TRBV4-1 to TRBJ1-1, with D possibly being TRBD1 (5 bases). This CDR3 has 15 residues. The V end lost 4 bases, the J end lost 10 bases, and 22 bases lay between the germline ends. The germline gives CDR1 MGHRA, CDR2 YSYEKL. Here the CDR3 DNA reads TGCGCCAGCAGCCCGGTGGGGACCCCAGGGATCGGAGCTTTCTTT. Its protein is CASSPVGTPGIGAFF.

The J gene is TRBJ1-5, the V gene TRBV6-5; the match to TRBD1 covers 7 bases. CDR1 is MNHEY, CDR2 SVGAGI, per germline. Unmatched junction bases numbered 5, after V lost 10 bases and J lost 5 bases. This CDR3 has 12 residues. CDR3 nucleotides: TGTGCCACCGGGACAGAGTATCAGCCCCAGCATTTT. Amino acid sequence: CATGTEYQPQHF.

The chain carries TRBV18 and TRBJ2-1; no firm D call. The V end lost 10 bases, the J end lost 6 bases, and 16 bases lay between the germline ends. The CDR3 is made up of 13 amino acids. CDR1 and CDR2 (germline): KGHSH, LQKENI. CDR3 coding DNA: TGTGCCACCCAAGGGTCACCCAGCAATGAGCAGTTCTTC. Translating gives CATQGSPSNEQFF.

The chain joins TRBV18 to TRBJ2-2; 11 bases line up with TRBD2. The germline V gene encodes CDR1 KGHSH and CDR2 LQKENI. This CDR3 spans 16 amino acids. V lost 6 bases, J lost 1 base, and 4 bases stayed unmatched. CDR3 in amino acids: CASSSGLAVNTGELFF. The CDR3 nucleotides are TGTGCCAGCTCGTCGGGACTAGCGGTGAACACCGGGGAGCTGTTTTTT.

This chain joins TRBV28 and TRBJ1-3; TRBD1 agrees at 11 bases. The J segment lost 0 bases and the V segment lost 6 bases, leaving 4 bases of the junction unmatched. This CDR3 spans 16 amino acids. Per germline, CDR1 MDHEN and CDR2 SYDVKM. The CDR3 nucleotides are TGTGCCAGCAGCTTTGGGACAGGGGGCTCTGGAAACACCATATATTTT. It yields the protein CASSFGTGGSGNTIYF.

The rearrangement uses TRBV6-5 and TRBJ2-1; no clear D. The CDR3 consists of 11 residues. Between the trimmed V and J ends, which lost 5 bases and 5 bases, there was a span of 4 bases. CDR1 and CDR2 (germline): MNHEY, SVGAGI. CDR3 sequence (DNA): TGTGCCAGCAGTCCCGACAATGAGCAGTTCTTC. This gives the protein CASSPDNEQFF.

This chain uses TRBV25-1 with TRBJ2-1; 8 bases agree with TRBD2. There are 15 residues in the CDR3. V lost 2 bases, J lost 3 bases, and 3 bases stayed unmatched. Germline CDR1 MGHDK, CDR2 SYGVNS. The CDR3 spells CASSELGLDYNEQFF. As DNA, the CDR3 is TGTGCCAGCAGTGAACTGGGACTAGACTACAATGAGCAGTTCTTC. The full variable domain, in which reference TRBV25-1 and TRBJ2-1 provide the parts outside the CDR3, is EADIYQTPRYLVIGTGKKITLECSQTMGHDKMYWYQQDPGMELHLIHYSYGVNSTEKGDLSSESTVSRIRTEHFPLTLESARPSHTSQYLCASSELGLDYNEQFFGPGTRLTVL.

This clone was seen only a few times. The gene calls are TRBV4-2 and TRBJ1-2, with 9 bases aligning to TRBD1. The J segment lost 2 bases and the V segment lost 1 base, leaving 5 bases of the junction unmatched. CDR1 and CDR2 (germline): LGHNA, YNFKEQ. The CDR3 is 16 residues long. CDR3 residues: CASSQVGTGTNYGYTF. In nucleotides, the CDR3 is TGTGCCAGCAGCCAAGTCGGGACAGGGACCAACTATGGCTACACCTTC.